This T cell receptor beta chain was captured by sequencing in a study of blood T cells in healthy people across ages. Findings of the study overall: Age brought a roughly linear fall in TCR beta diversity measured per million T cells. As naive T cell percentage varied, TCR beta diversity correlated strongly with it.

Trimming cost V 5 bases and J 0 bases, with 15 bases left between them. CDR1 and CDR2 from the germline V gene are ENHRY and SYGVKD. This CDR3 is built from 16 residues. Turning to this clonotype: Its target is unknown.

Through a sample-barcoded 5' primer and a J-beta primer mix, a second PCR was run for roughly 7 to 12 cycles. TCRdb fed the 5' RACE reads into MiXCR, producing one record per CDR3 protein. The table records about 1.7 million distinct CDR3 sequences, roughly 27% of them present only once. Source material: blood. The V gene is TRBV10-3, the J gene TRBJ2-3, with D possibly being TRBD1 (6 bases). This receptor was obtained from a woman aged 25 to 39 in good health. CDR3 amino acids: CAISQGTPDSTDTQYF. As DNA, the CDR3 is TGTGCCATCAGTCAGGGGACGCCGGATAGCACAGATACGCAGTATTTT.